The clone carrying this TCR beta chain was observed many times. Its antigen is unidentified. This entry is derived from a study of prognosis after radiotherapy for stage I lung cancer. The overall study: Considered medically inoperable were all of the patients with non-small cell lung cancer. Study-wide findings and caveats: In patients receiving stereotactic body radiation therapy, unique TCR clone counts fell afterward, median 10,088 versus 6,861.

Amplicons of TCR beta CDR3 were generated from genomic DNA by two-round multiplex PCR. Every TRBV and TRBJ gene had its own specific primer in first-round PCR. TCRdb independently ran MiXCR on the multiplex PCR reads; one entry per CDR3 protein. The table lists fewer than 30,000 distinct CDR3 sequences, 30% of them singletons. In germline, CDR1 is SEHNR, CDR2 FQNEAQ (reference sequence). Trimming stripped 5 bases from V and 2 bases from J, with 16 bases between. This CDR3 contains 15 residues. The chain has TRBV7-9 and TRBJ2-7; D possibly corresponds to TRBD1 (6 bases). Source: PBMCs, taken before or after stereotactic body radiation therapy (not recorded which). This TCR came from a donor over 45 with non-small cell lung cancer. CDR3: CASSPDRFPTYEQYF. DNA of the CDR3: TGTGCCAGCAGCCCCGACAGGTTTCCTACCTACGAGCAGTACTTC.